Each of the 22 T cell receptor beta chains below was sequenced from the same sample in a study of early T cells in non-severe SARS-CoV-2 infection. TCRdb reprocessed the 5' RACE reads with MiXCR, giving one entry per CDR3 protein. The data contain about 45,000 distinct CDR3 sequences, 10% to 15% of them singletons. The material sequenced was whole blood. These receptors were taken from an adult who was a healthcare worker with PCR-confirmed SARS-CoV-2 infection or an uninfected control (not recorded which).

V gene TRBV28 combines with J gene TRBJ1-3; TRBD1 might be the D (5 bases). Per the germline V gene, CDR1 is MDHEN and CDR2 is SYDVKM. CDR3 size: 14 residues. V was pared by 5 bases and J by 4 bases, with 12 bases between. The CDR3 DNA reads TGTGCCAGCAGTCCCGGGACGGAAGGAAACACCATATATTTT. It is translated as CASSPGTEGNTIYF.

The chain joins TRBV9 to TRBJ2-1, with D perhaps matching TRBD2 (6 bases). The CDR3 contains 13 residues. Between the trimmed V and J ends, which lost 7 bases and 0 bases, there was a span of 8 bases. Germline CDR1 SGDLS, CDR2 YYNGEE. The CDR3 nucleotides read TGTGCCAGCGGAGGGAGCTCCTACAATGAGCAGTTCTTC. Protein: CASGGSSYNEQFF.

This clonotype was found many times. The V and J genes are TRBV7-2 and TRBJ2-7; D not certain. Germline V gene lookup returns CDR1 SGHTA and CDR2 FQGNSA. Trimming stripped 0 bases from V and 2 bases from J, with 5 bases between. The CDR3 length is 13 residues. The CDR3 DNA is TGTGCCAGCAGCTTAGCAGCCACCTACGAGCAGTACTTC. Encoded protein: CASSLAATYEQYF. The full variable domain, in which reference TRBV7-2 and TRBJ2-7 provide the parts outside the CDR3, is GAGVSQSPSNKVTEKGKDVELRCDPISGHTALYWYRQSLGQGLEFLIYFQGNSAPDKSGLPSDRFSAERTGGSVSTLTIQRTQQEDSAVYLCASSLAATYEQYFGPGTRLTVT.

There are many counts of this clonotype. The chain joins TRBV6-2 or TRBV6-3 to TRBJ1-5; possible D gene TRBD1, 5 bases. The V gene's germline CDR1 is MNHEY and CDR2 SVGEGT. Trimming left V 5 bases short and J 3 bases short, with 11 bases between. CDR3 length: 14 residues. The CDR3 DNA reads TGTGCCAGCAGTCCGAGAGGGACCAATCAGCCCCAGCATTTT. Translating gives CASSPRGTNQPQHF.

Only a few counts were recorded for this clonotype. The chain employs TRBV29-1 and TRBJ2-7; D unclear. V was clipped by 8 bases and J by 3 bases, with 11 bases between them. The CDR3 is 11 amino acids. Looked up from germline, CDR1 is SQVTM and CDR2 is ANQGSEA. CDR3 protein: CSMTENYEQYF. For the CDR3, the DNA is TGCAGCATGACGGAAAACTACGAGCAGTACTTC.

There are a few counts of this clonotype. J is TRBJ1-3 and V is TRBV10-3; D is undetermined. V gave up 8 bases and J gave up 1 base, with 21 bases separating them. CDR3 length: 17 residues. Germline lookup yields CDR1 ENHRY and CDR2 SYGVKD. CDR3 nucleotide sequence: TGTGCCATCCGACAAATGACGGGCCGAGGATCTGGAAACACCATATATTTT. Translation: CAIRQMTGRGSGNTIYF.

The J gene is TRBJ2-1, the V gene TRBV18, with unresolved D. CDR1 is KGHSH and CDR2 is LQKENI in the germline V gene. The CDR3 is made up of 14 amino acids. Trimming took 6 bases from V and 6 from J, leaving 15 bases between them. The CDR3 DNA follows: TGTGCCAGCTCCGAAAGGAGAGCACTCAATGAGCAGTTCTTC. Amino acid sequence: CASSERRALNEQFF.

Many counts were recorded for this clonotype. The chain is built from TRBV5-1 and TRBJ2-2; D is unresolved. Germline-derived CDR1 and CDR2 are SGHRS and YFSETQ. V was cut by 3 bases and J by 2 bases, with 14 bases left in between. The CDR3 loop spans 16 amino acids. For the CDR3, the DNA is TGCGCCAGCAGCTCTGGAGCCCCACTAAACACCGGGGAGCTGTTTTTT. It specifies CASSSGAPLNTGELFF.

This clonotype was counted many times. V is TRBV28 and J is TRBJ2-3; perhaps TRBD2 as D (7 bases). There are 15 residues in the CDR3. Per germline, CDR1 MDHEN and CDR2 SYDVKM. V gave up 2 bases and J gave up 5 bases, with 14 bases separating them. The CDR3 bases are TGTGCCAGCAGTTTACGGGGGGCCCCTAGAGATACGCAGTATTTT. This gives the protein CASSLRGAPRDTQYF.

The chain recombines TRBV7-2 with TRBJ2-1, with no clear D. This CDR3 contains 12 residues. Per germline, CDR1 SGHTA and CDR2 FQGNSA. V lost 4 bases to trimming and J lost 6 bases, with 7 bases between them. CDR3 coding DNA: TGTGCCAGCAGCTCAGTCGTCAATGAGCAGTTCTTC. Translating it yields CASSSVVNEQFF. The whole variable domain, remainder taken from reference TRBV7-2 and TRBJ2-1, is GAGVSQSPSNKVTEKGKDVELRCDPISGHTALYWYRQSLGQGLEFLIYFQGNSAPDKSGLPSDRFSAERTGGSVSTLTIQRTQQEDSAVYLCASSSVVNEQFFGPGTRLTVL.

This clonotype was seen more than once but under ten times. The V call is TRBV28, the J call TRBJ2-3, with 7 bases matching TRBD1. The CDR3 consists of 16 residues. The germline V gene encodes CDR1 MDHEN and CDR2 SYDVKM. J gave up 3 bases and V 3 bases, and 9 bases lay outside the gene matches. The CDR3 DNA follows: TGTGCCAGCAGTTTTCTCCGGGACAGCACAACAGATACGCAGTATTTT. This encodes CASSFLRDSTTDTQYF.

This clonotype was seen a handful of times. J is TRBJ2-3 and V is TRBV9, with TRBD2 matching 7 bases. This CDR3 comprises 14 residues. V shed 4 bases, J shed 2 bases, and the junction held 4 bases outside the gene matches. The germline gives CDR1 SGDLS, CDR2 YYNGEE. The CDR3 sequence is CASSRDYLTDTQYF. CDR3 in DNA: TGTGCCAGCAGCCGGGACTACCTCACAGATACGCAGTATTTT.

This clonotype was picked up many times. The chain employs TRBV6-2 or TRBV6-3 and TRBJ2-7; D call uncertain. This CDR3 is 18 amino acids long. Looked up from germline, CDR1 is MNHEY and CDR2 is SVGEGT. V lost 2 bases, J lost 0 bases, and 20 bases lay in between. The DNA for the CDR3 is TGTGCCAGCAGTTACGGATCCGTCTACTTTCCCCCCTCCTACGAGCAGTACTTC. Protein sequence: CASSYGSVYFPPSYEQYF.

At least ten counts were recorded for this clonotype. The rearrangement joins TRBV5-5 to TRBJ2-7, with TRBD1 matching over 11 bases. CDR1 is SGHKS and CDR2 is YYEKEE in the germline V gene (reference sequence). CDR3 length equals 14 residues. Trimming cost V 3 bases and J 7 bases; bases outside gene matches: 6. CDR3 in amino acids: CASSSFGTGGEQYF. The CDR3 DNA is TGTGCCAGCAGCTCGTTCGGGACAGGGGGAGAGCAGTACTTC.

In this sample, this clonotype turned up many times. This sequence joins TRBV7-2 and TRBJ2-1; 8 bases align to TRBD2. V shed 5 bases and J 6 bases; nucleotides not matched to a gene: 3. This CDR3 is 13 amino acids long. The germline gives CDR1 SGHTA, CDR2 FQGNSA. The CDR3 loop reads CASSRTSLNEQFF. The CDR3, as DNA: TGTGCCAGCAGCAGGACTAGCCTCAATGAGCAGTTCTTC.

This clonotype was counted only a few times. V gene TRBV11-3 combines with J gene TRBJ2-2; the D gene is possibly TRBD1 (5 bases). Per the germline V gene, CDR1 is SGHNT and CDR2 is YENEEA. The germline V and J ends were trimmed by 4 bases and 6 bases, with 9 bases remaining between them. This CDR3 is built from 13 residues. Here the CDR3 DNA reads TGTGCCAGCAGCTCTAGGGGTGCCGGGGAGCTGTTTTTT. It codes for CASSSRGAGELFF.

The V gene is TRBV4-1, the J gene TRBJ1-2, with D unclear. This CDR3 is 15 amino acids long. V dropped 7 bases and J dropped 1 base, with 16 bases sitting between them. Germline CDR1 reads MGHRA; CDR2 reads YSYEKL. CDR3 nucleotide sequence: TGCGCCAGCACCCCTAGGAGCACTTATAACTATGGCTACACCTTC. Translating gives CASTPRSTYNYGYTF.

The chain links TRBV29-1 to TRBJ2-5; the match to TRBD2 covers 7 bases. Germline assignment: CDR1 SQVTM and CDR2 ANQGSEA. J lost 4 bases, V lost 7 bases, and 6 bases had no gene match. The CDR3 length is 12 residues. CDR3 in DNA: TGCAGCGGGACTAGTCGATTAGAGACCCAGTACTTC. Translating it yields CSGTSRLETQYF.

This clonotype was counted only a few times. The chain is built from TRBV5-5 and TRBJ1-4; 9 nucleotides match TRBD1. The CDR3 is 14 amino acids. CDR1 and CDR2 (germline): SGHKS, YYEKEE (reference sequence). Trimming at V came to 0 bases and at J to 8 bases, leaving 2 bases not matched to a gene. The CDR3 loop reads CASSLGQGEEKLFF. The CDR3 bases are TGTGCCAGCAGCTTGGGACAGGGGGAAGAAAAACTGTTTTTT. The full variable domain, with the rest looked up from reference TRBV5-5 and TRBJ1-4, is DAGVTQSPTHLIKTRGQQVTLRCSPISGHKSVSWYQQVLGQGPQFIFQYYEKEERGRGNFPDRFSARQFPNYSSELNVNALLLGDSALYLCASSLGQGEEKLFFGSGTQLSVL.

Relative to its sample, this clonotype is large. The gene calls are TRBV6-6 and TRBJ2-7; the match to TRBD2 covers 7 bases. This CDR3 has 14 residues. Germline CDR1 reads MNHNY; CDR2 reads SVGAGI (reference sequence). The V segment lost 0 bases and the J segment 1 base; nucleotides outside the gene matches: 0. In DNA, the CDR3 is TGTGCCAGCAGTTACTCGGGGGGGTCCTACGAGCAGTACTTC. Its translation is CASSYSGGSYEQYF.

Written as DNA, the CDR3 is TGTGCCAGCAGAGGGACGGCAACTAATGAAAAACTGTTTTTT. Translated: CASRGTATNEKLFF. The chain combines TRBV12-3 or TRBV12-4 with TRBJ1-4; D is possibly TRBD1 (5 bases). This CDR3 is built from 14 residues. V was cut by 6 bases and J by 0 bases, with 8 bases left in between.

This clonotype came up many times. The V gene is TRBV29-1, the J gene TRBJ2-1; a weak D match, TRBD1 (6 bases). Trimming took off 7 bases at V and 6 bases at J, with 13 bases between the two ends. The V gene's germline CDR1 is SQVTM and CDR2 ANQGSEA. This CDR3 is built from 12 residues. CDR3: CSGWTVVNEQFF. In DNA, the CDR3 is TGCAGCGGATGGACAGTCGTCAATGAGCAGTTCTTC.